The sample holds one count of the clone carrying this TCR beta chain. Its target is unknown. Germline assignment: CDR1 MGHRA and CDR2 YSYEKL. This CDR3 region has 16 residues. The ends lost 3 bases at V and 8 bases at J; junction bases unmatched: 7. The genomic DNA of each subset was split evenly across several immunoSEQ plates. Generated by immunoSEQ multiplex PCR, the TCRdb table keeps only in-frame clones and is missing some. The table includes about 690,000 clones, less than 95% detected once. The sample originates from a study of shared clonotypes between healthy human individuals. General observations from the study: The researchers took only blood, and tissue repertoires probably look different.

Researchers reported that CD8 memory united CD45RO+ cells with CCR7-negative CD45RA+ TemRA cells. Input material: memory CD8+ T cells from PBMCs. Subset meaning: CD45RO+ cells pooled with CCR7-negative TemRA cells. The sequence was obtained from a man between 18 and 35 years old in good health. Some clones in this sample may be carry-over from other donors' samples. V gene TRBV4-1 combines with J gene TRBJ2-1; TRBD2 agrees at 13 bases. DNA of the CDR3: TGCGCCAGCAGCCAGTCGACTAGCGGGAGGCTCGATGAGCAGTTCTTC. As protein: CASSQSTSGRLDEQFF.